In its sample, the clone carrying this T cell receptor beta chain was seen a few times. Its antigen remains unknown. The entry originates in a study of cytomegalovirus exposure and HLA in healthy donors. Study summary: Unique TCRs from HLA-typed donors, about 78 million of them, were held in an early data release.

The PCR contained 60 Vbeta and 13 Jbeta primers. The protocol was immunoSEQ multiplex PCR, while the TCRdb copy is restricted to in-frame clones and leaves out a portion. This table has more than 95,000 clones, 75% to 90% appearing once. General study results and limits: The study recorded 160 or so TCR beta chains that were cytomegalovirus-associated. CMV serostatus alone was available as immune exposure information. Sequencing had likely introduced a cluster of highly shared sequence variants as an artifact.

The germline V gene has CDR1 SQVTM and CDR2 ANQGSEA. CDR3 length: 14 residues. Trimming shortened V by 7 bases and J by 4 bases, and 19 bases separated the two germline ends. This sequence joins TRBV29-1 and TRBJ1-1; no firm D call. Material: PBMCs. This TCR derives from a man aged 25 to 40 in good health and CMV-seropositive. CDR3 DNA: TGCAGCGCGTCTAAGACCCGGGGTGGCACTGAAGCTTTCTTT. It yields the protein CSASKTRGGTEAFF.